This passage covers 7 T cell receptor beta chains from one sample sequenced in a study of OX40 agonist ivuxolimab in advanced cancers. The method was immunoSEQ multiplex PCR; TCRdb's version includes in-frame clones alone and lacks a portion of them. Among approximately 57,000 clones listed, around 80% were seen once. The sequences come from CD4+ or CD8+ T cells sorted from blood, collected in a trial of the OX40 agonist ivuxolimab. The receptors originated from an adult with an advanced solid tumor such as melanoma, head and neck, liver or kidney cancer.

This sequence joins TRBV28 and TRBJ2-4; the D gene could be TRBD1 or TRBD2 (5 bases each). Germline V lookup: CDR1 MDHEN, CDR2 SYDVKM. Between the trimmed V and J ends, which lost 3 bases and 0 bases, there was a span of 12 bases. This CDR3 is 16 amino acids long. In nucleotides, the CDR3 is TGTGCCAGCAGTTTGATCGGGACGTTAGCCAAAAACATTCAGTACTTC. It codes for CASSLIGTLAKNIQYF.

As for this clone: It is unclear where the CDR3 begins or ends on the DNA, so no DNA is shown, and the CDR3 is as TCRdb lists it. The gene calls are TRBV29-1 and TRBJ1-1. CDR1 SQVTM and CDR2 ANQGSEA come from the germline V gene. The CDR3 length equals 12 residues, ends included. This chain's CDR3 is CSVAGGSKETFF.

V and J are TRBV19 and TRBJ1-2; TRBD1 matches 10 bases. Trimming removed 3 bases from V and 7 bases from J; junction bases left unmatched: 11. Germline V gene data show CDR1 as LNHDA and CDR2 as SQIVND (reference sequence). The CDR3 runs 16 residues. The CDR3: CASSILSGTGDGGYTF. The CDR3 DNA is TGTGCCAGTAGTATTCTCTCAGGGACAGGGGACGGTGGCTACACCTTC.

The chain is built from TRBV6-7 and TRBJ1-1; 9 bases are a match to TRBD1. TRBV6-7 is identified as an open reading frame with a role that is uncertain. This CDR3 region has 16 residues. Trimming took 5 bases from V and 5 from J; bases not matched to a gene: 12. Here the CDR3 reads CASSQKETGGRTEAFF. The CDR3 DNA is TGTGCCAGCAGTCAAAAAGAGACAGGGGGTCGTACTGAAGCTTTCTTT.

This chain links TRBV6-1 with TRBJ2-5, with no clear D. Gene TRBJ2-7 matches the end of the DNA better, so the J call may be wrong. The CDR3 is made up of 14 amino acids. Germline lookup yields CDR1 MNHNS and CDR2 SASEGT. CDR3 bases: TGTGCCAGCAGTGAAGCGAGGCCCCCCTACGAGCAGTACTTC. It translates to CASSEARPPYEQYF.

The chain links TRBV4-1 to TRBJ1-1, with 11 bases identical to TRBD1. The CDR3 has 13 residues. V lost 3 bases and J lost 13; bases outside the gene matches: 7. Germline values: CDR1 MGHRA, CDR2 YSYEKL. The CDR3 loop reads CASSHEDRGPFFF. The CDR3 DNA reads TGCGCCAGCAGCCACGAGGACAGGGGGCCTTTTTTCTTT.

V gene TRBV7-9 combines with J gene TRBJ1-4; D is unclear. The length of the CDR3 is 16 residues. Germline CDR1 is SEHNR and CDR2 is FQNEAQ (reference sequence). The V gene lost 5 bases and the J gene lost 8 bases, with 21 bases spanning the gap. The CDR3 loop reads CASSPSRRQLGEKLFF. CDR3 DNA: TGTGCCAGCAGCCCCAGTCGACGGCAACTAGGGGAAAAACTGTTTTTT.